These 15 T cell receptor beta chains came from one sample sequenced in a study of T cells in Graves' hyperthyroidism and ophthalmopathy. Amplification targeted TCR beta CDR3 regions from RNA transcripts. The HTBI primer set was used in a first-round RT-PCR of the TCR CDR3. TCRdb analysed the multiplex PCR reads with MiXCR anew, one entry per CDR3 protein. The sample yields 200,000 to 250,000 distinct CDR3 sequences, approximately 23% seen once. The sequenced sample consisted of blood. The origin of the receptors is a middle-aged woman with Graves' ophthalmopathy.

The chain combines TRBV15 with TRBJ2-5; 7 bases fit TRBD1. Trimming removed 0 bases from V and 4 bases from J; junction bases left unmatched: 5. The germline V gene has CDR1 LNHNV and CDR2 YYDKDF (reference sequence). The CDR3 runs to 15 residues. As DNA, the CDR3 is TGTGCCACCAGCAGAGAACAGGGGATCAGAGAGACCCAGTACTTC. Its translation is CATSREQGIRETQYF. Together with reference TRBV15 and TRBJ2-5, the CDR3 gives the full variable domain: DAMVIQNPRYQVTQFGKPVTLSCSQTLNHNVMYWYQQKSSQAPKLLFHYYDKDFNNEADTPDNFQSRRPNTSFCFLDIRSPGLGDTAMYLCATSREQGIRETQYFGPGTRLLVL.

The chain links TRBV5-1 to TRBJ2-7; no firm D call. V was pared by 0 bases and J by 2 bases, with 21 bases between. The CDR3 length is 18 residues. CDR1 is SGHRS and CDR2 is YFSETQ in the germline V gene. The CDR3 bases are TGCGCCAGCAGCTTGGAAATTGCTGGCAGGAGCACTACCTACGAGCAGTACTTC. Translating gives CASSLEIAGRSTTYEQYF.

Comment on this clonotype: This sequence may be a read error, since a much larger clone differs from it by one base. The chain combines TRBV12-3 or TRBV12-4 with TRBJ2-2; 7 bases line up with TRBD2. The CDR3 covers 15 residues. The V and J ends lost 5 bases and 3 bases, in that order; junction bases with no gene match: 6. Here the CDR3 DNA reads TGTGCCAGCAGTCTCCTAGCGGCGTACACCGGGGAGCTGTTTTTT. It codes for CASSLLAAYTGELFF.

A word on this clonotype: This may come from a read error, since a much larger clone is one base off. The J gene is TRBJ2-2, the V gene TRBV29-1; 7 bases are a match to TRBD2. CDR1 SQVTM and CDR2 ANQGSEA come from the germline V gene. CDR3 size: 13 residues. V was pared by 7 bases and J by 7 bases, with 9 bases of the junction left unmatched. CDR3 residues: CSAKGRGIGELFF. The CDR3 bases are TGCAGCGCAAAGGGGAGGGGCATCGGGGAGCTGTTTTTT.

This clonotype occurred many times. J is TRBJ2-2 and V is TRBV6-5, with D perhaps TRBD2 (5 bases). The CDR3 consists of 14 residues. Trimming removed 8 bases at V and 4 bases at J, with 14 bases between. Per germline, CDR1 MNHEY and CDR2 SVGAGI. CDR3 sequence: CASARELVTGELFF. The CDR3, as DNA: TGTGCCAGCGCTAGGGAGTTGGTCACCGGGGAGCTGTTTTTT.

Ten or more counts support this clonotype. This chain joins TRBV20-1 and TRBJ1-5; D is unresolved. V was shortened by 4 bases and J by 6 bases, with 19 bases between the two germline ends. This CDR3 is built from 15 residues. The V gene's germline CDR1 is DFQATT and CDR2 SNEGSKA (reference sequence). In DNA form, the CDR3 reads TGCAGTGCTAATACTCCCTGGTCCTCTTCTCAGCCCCAGCATTTT. It is translated as CSANTPWSSSQPQHF.

J is TRBJ1-2 and V is TRBV28; 8 positions match TRBD1. With 8 bases clipped from V and 8 bases from J, the junction kept 13 bases outside the gene matches. This CDR3 region has 14 residues. From germline, CDR1 is MDHEN and CDR2 SYDVKM. CDR3 in DNA: TGTGCCAGCCAGCGGACAGGGCGGTTTGGGGGCTACACCTTC. Its protein product is CASQRTGRFGGYTF.

In this sample, this clonotype turned up a few times. The rearrangement joins TRBV12-3 or TRBV12-4 to TRBJ1-1, with 7 nucleotides matching TRBD1. V dropped 6 bases and J dropped 3; count of bases not matched to a gene: 7. The CDR3 spans 14 residues. The CDR3: CASSHTGEDTEAFF. CDR3 sequence (DNA): TGTGCCAGCAGCCACACAGGGGAGGACACTGAAGCTTTCTTT.

The chain joins TRBV19 to TRBJ2-7, with D perhaps matching TRBD2 (5 bases). V was shortened by 5 bases and J by 2 bases, with 10 bases between the two germline ends. The CDR3 spans 13 residues. From germline, CDR1 is LNHDA and CDR2 SQIVND (reference sequence). The chain's CDR3 is CASSPRGPYEQYF. In DNA form, the CDR3 reads TGTGCCAGTAGTCCCCGGGGTCCCTACGAGCAGTACTTC.

This clonotype came up many times. J is TRBJ2-7 and V is TRBV6-1, with D perhaps being TRBD1 or TRBD2 (5 bases each). Trimming pared 4 bases from V and 3 bases from J, leaving 13 bases between. This CDR3 region has 14 residues. CDR1 MNHNS and CDR2 SASEGT come from the germline V gene. The CDR3 sequence: CASSARDGHYEQYF. The CDR3 DNA is TGTGCCAGCAGTGCCCGGGACGGCCACTACGAGCAGTACTTC.

The table lists this clonotype with many counts. V and J are TRBV4-2 and TRBJ1-5, with unresolved D. The V end was cut by 0 bases, the J end by 4 bases, with 4 bases between. Germline loops: CDR1 LGHNA, CDR2 YNFKEQ. The CDR3 runs 13 residues. The chain's CDR3 is CASSQERNQPQHF. CDR3 DNA sequence: TGTGCCAGCAGCCAAGAGAGGAATCAGCCCCAGCATTTT.

The count of this clonotype is one. The chain uses TRBV5-1 and TRBJ1-1; D is unresolved. This CDR3 spans 14 amino acids. V lost 3 bases and J 4 bases, leaving 13 bases between the germline ends. The germline CDR1 and CDR2 sequences are SGHRS and YFSETQ. The CDR3 here is CASSYDLASTEAFF. The CDR3, as DNA: TGCGCCAGCAGCTACGATTTAGCGAGCACTGAAGCTTTCTTT.

This clonotype was observed a handful of times. The rearrangement links TRBV18 to TRBJ2-6; D perhaps matches TRBD2 (5 bases). Germline V lookup: CDR1 KGHSH, CDR2 LQKENI. Trimming took off 2 bases at V and 2 bases at J, with 10 bases between the two ends. The CDR3 has 16 residues. The CDR3: CASSPGLGAGANVLTF. CDR3 nucleotide sequence: TGTGCCAGCTCACCAGGTTTGGGAGCTGGGGCCAACGTCCTGACTTTC.

This clonotype was recorded at least ten times. The chain carries TRBV20-1 and TRBJ2-7, with no clear D. The CDR3 consists of 16 residues. Trimming pared 1 base from V and 0 bases from J, leaving 16 bases between. Germline V CDR1 and CDR2: DFQATT, SNEGSKA (reference sequence). The CDR3 DNA sequence: TGCAGTGCTAGAGGGGTGGTAGCAGTTCCCTCCTACGAGCAGTACTTC. Translation gives CSARGVVAVPSYEQYF.

The rearrangement links TRBV7-6 to TRBJ2-7; TRBD2 agrees at 9 bases. The V gene end was trimmed by 3 bases and the J gene end by 2 bases; junction bases not matched to a gene: 11. Germline CDR1 SGHVS, CDR2 FNYEAQ. The length of the CDR3 is 17 residues. CDR3 DNA sequence: TGTGCCAGCAGCTTGGAGGATAGGACTAGCGACCCCTACGAGCAGTACTTC. Protein sequence: CASSLEDRTSDPYEQYF.